These 21 T cell receptor beta chains were all obtained from the same sample, sequenced in a study of T cell repertoires in cytomegalovirus infection. TCRdb itself ran the reads through MiXCR, one entry per CDR3 protein. Here the sample spans around 120,000 distinct CDR3 sequences, roughly a quarter being singletons. Their cognate antigens are unknown. The sample was PBMCs, sequenced either directly or after in vitro stimulation (not recorded which). Receptors originate from a human donor in good health (CMV status not recorded). Some clones in this sample may be carry-over from other donors' samples.

This chain links TRBV7-9 with TRBJ1-4; unclear D gene. The CDR3 runs to 14 residues. V lost 5 bases to trimming and J lost 7 bases, with 14 bases between them. CDR1 and CDR2 from the germline V gene are SEHNR and FQNEAQ (reference sequence). CDR3 bases: TGTGCCAGCAGCCCATCTACCCCGGCTGAAAAACTGTTTTTT. This codes for CASSPSTPAEKLFF.

This clonotype was observed a handful of times. V gene TRBV7-2 combines with J gene TRBJ1-1; D is ambiguous. Between the trimmed V and J ends, which lost 5 bases and 6 bases, there was a span of 10 bases. The germline V gene encodes CDR1 SGHTA and CDR2 FQGNSA. This CDR3 comprises 12 residues. CDR3 protein: CASSVQAAEAFF. The CDR3 nucleotides are TGTGCCAGCAGCGTACAAGCGGCTGAAGCTTTCTTT.

The rearrangement uses TRBV7-2 and TRBJ2-1, with 11 bases identical to TRBD2. Germline-derived CDR1 and CDR2 are SGHTA and FQGNSA. The CDR3 loop spans 14 amino acids. The V gene end was trimmed by 6 bases and the J gene end by 9 bases; junction bases not matched to a gene: 7. The CDR3 nucleotides read TGTGCCAGCAGACCTAGCGGGAGGTTTGGTGAGCAGTTCTTC. It codes for CASRPSGRFGEQFF.

As for this clonotype: This clone may be a read error of a much larger clone one base away. The chain couples TRBV7-2 to TRBJ2-2; the D gene is possibly TRBD2 (5 bases). The germline V gene has CDR1 SGHTA and CDR2 FQGNSA. The length of the CDR3 is 15 residues. CDR3 DNA sequence: TGTGCCAACAGCTTAAGTTTTGGGGAGTCCGGGGAGCTGTTTTTT. The encoded protein is CANSLSFGESGELFF.

This clonotype was detected only a few times. The chain recombines TRBV7-8 with TRBJ2-3, with TRBD2 matching over 13 bases. CDR1 is SGHVS, CDR2 FQNEAQ, per germline. V was clipped by 4 bases and J by 3 bases; unmatched bases: 4. The CDR3 is made up of 16 amino acids. The CDR3 protein is CASSYSTSGRTDTQYF. DNA for the CDR3: TGTGCCAGCAGCTATTCGACTAGCGGGAGGACAGATACGCAGTATTTT.

The chain couples TRBV28 to TRBJ1-2; D perhaps matches TRBD1 (5 bases). The CDR3 is 14 amino acids. The ends were cut back, 5 bases at V and 6 bases at J, with 16 bases in the middle. From germline, CDR1 is MDHEN and CDR2 SYDVKM. DNA of the CDR3: TGTGCCAGCAGTCCGCCAGGGTCCTCAAATGGCTACACCTTC. Protein product: CASSPPGSSNGYTF.

In this sample, this clonotype turned up a few times. The chain carries TRBV19 and TRBJ2-1, with 7 bases lining up with TRBD2. The germline V gene has CDR1 LNHDA and CDR2 SQIVND (reference sequence). The V and J ends lost 5 bases and 3 bases, in that order; junction bases with no gene match: 10. The CDR3 totals 16 residues. CDR3 region: CASSPLRLALYNEQFF. The CDR3 nucleotides are TGTGCCAGTAGTCCCTTGAGACTAGCACTCTACAATGAGCAGTTCTTC.

This clonotype came up many times. Mismatch with germline at one junction end may stem from a read error. This chain uses TRBV7-2 with TRBJ2-5, with D unclear. Germline CDR1 SGHTA, CDR2 FQGNSA. The CDR3 extends over 14 amino acids. The DNA of the CDR3 is TGTGCCAGCAGCTCGTCCTTCCACCAGGAGACCCAGTACTTC. The encoded protein is CASSSSFHQETQYF.

This clonotype was seen a handful of times. The chain's CDR3 is CASSYSGNEQFF. The CDR3 DNA reads as TGTGCCAGCAGTTACTCCGGCAATGAGCAGTTCTTC. The J gene is TRBJ2-1, the V gene TRBV6-5; D gene unclear. CDR1 and CDR2 (germline): MNHEY, SVGAGI. Trimming removed 0 bases at V and 6 bases at J, with 3 bases between. The CDR3 loop spans 12 amino acids.

The chain uses TRBV25-1 and TRBJ2-7, with D maybe TRBD1 (6 bases). Trimming removed 7 bases from V and 0 bases from J, with 10 bases in between. Germline CDR1 reads MGHDK; CDR2 reads SYGVNS. The CDR3 is 13 amino acids. For the CDR3, the DNA is TGTGCCAGCACAGGGGAGAACTCCTACGAGCAGTACTTC. Amino acid sequence: CASTGENSYEQYF.

Ten or more counts support this clonotype. This sequence joins TRBV11-2 and TRBJ2-7, with 7 bases lining up with TRBD1. The CDR3 is 15 residues long. The J segment lost 3 bases and the V segment lost 1 base, leaving 6 bases of the junction unmatched. The germline gives CDR1 SGHAT, CDR2 FQNNGV. The CDR3 coding sequence is TGTGCCAGCAGCTTAGGGACAGGCAGCTTCTACGAGCAGTACGTC. As protein: CASSLGTGSFYEQYV.

The gene calls are TRBV6-1 and TRBJ2-7; no clear D gene. Germline V gene lookup returns CDR1 MNHNS and CDR2 SASEGT. Trimming pared 1 base from V and 3 bases from J, leaving 10 bases between. The CDR3 loop spans 14 amino acids. The CDR3 DNA reads TGTGCCAGCAGTGAAGATCGACGGCTCTACGAGCAGTACTTC. It codes for CASSEDRRLYEQYF.

This clonotype was seen a handful of times. This chain links TRBV19 with TRBJ2-7; 9 bases line up with TRBD1. V was clipped by 7 bases and J by 1 base; unmatched bases: 2. Germline assignment: CDR1 LNHDA and CDR2 SQIVND (reference sequence). The CDR3 is 13 amino acids. CDR3 loop: CASKGQGSYEQYF. Here the CDR3 DNA reads TGTGCCAGTAAGGGACAGGGATCCTACGAGCAGTACTTC.

The table lists this clonotype with a few counts. The junction differs from germline at one of its ends, possibly a read error. The rearrangement uses TRBV10-3 and TRBJ2-3; tentatively, D is TRBD2 (7 bases). The CDR3 sequence is 19 residues long. Germline loops: CDR1 ENHRY, CDR2 SYGVKD. The CDR3 sequence: CAISESVRGGLFRTDTQYF. The CDR3 DNA reads TGTGCCATCAGTGAGTCTGTAAGGGGGGGGTTGTTCCGCACGGATACGCAGTATTTT.

This clonotype was picked up many times. This chain joins TRBV7-2 and TRBJ2-1, with 7 bases identical to TRBD2. J gave up 6 bases and V 5 bases, and 10 bases lay outside the gene matches. Germline lookup yields CDR1 SGHTA and CDR2 FQGNSA. The CDR3 sequence is 15 residues long. The CDR3, as DNA: TGTGCCAGCAGCCCCGCGGGAGCGCGAGGCAATGAGCAGTTCTTC. It specifies CASSPAGARGNEQFF.

This clonotype showed up many times. V and J are TRBV7-9 and TRBJ2-1; D not resolved. V shed 2 bases and J shed 0 bases, with 2 bases lying between them. The CDR3 has 13 residues. Germline V gene data show CDR1 as SEHNR and CDR2 as FQNEAQ (reference sequence). DNA for the CDR3: TGTGCCAGCAGCTTACCCTCCTACAATGAGCAGTTCTTC. Protein product: CASSLPSYNEQFF.

This clonotype was seen a handful of times. This chain uses TRBV10-3 with TRBJ2-3; D assignment may be TRBD1 or TRBD2 (5 bases each). The CDR3 runs to 19 residues. V gave up 4 bases and J gave up 3 bases, with 26 bases separating them. The V gene's germline CDR1 is ENHRY and CDR2 SYGVKD. The CDR3 protein is CAISVFRARDRALTDTQYF. Written as DNA, the CDR3 is TGTGCCATCAGTGTATTCAGGGCCCGGGACCGTGCACTGACAGATACGCAGTATTTT.

Only a few counts were recorded for this clonotype. V usage is TRBV4-3 and J usage is TRBJ2-1, with D possibly matching TRBD1 (6 bases). CDR1 is LGHNA, CDR2 YSLEER, per germline. The CDR3 has 16 residues. Trimming took 0 bases from V and 4 from J, leaving 13 bases between them. The CDR3 loop reads CASSQDTGYVYNEQFF. DNA for the CDR3: TGCGCCAGCAGCCAAGACACAGGGTATGTGTACAATGAGCAGTTCTTC.

This rearrangement joins TRBV6-2 or TRBV6-3 to TRBJ2-7; 8 bases map to TRBD1. V shed 2 bases and J 6 bases; nucleotides not matched to a gene: 6. The germline V gene has CDR1 MNHEY and CDR2 SVGEGT. The CDR3 is made up of 14 amino acids. The CDR3 bases are TGTGCCAGCAGTTACGGGCAGGGGGCAACCGAGCAGTACGTC. This gives the protein CASSYGQGATEQYV.

The chain carries TRBV10-2 and TRBJ2-1; the match to TRBD2 covers 7 bases. CDR3 length equals 16 residues. CDR1 WSHSY and CDR2 SAAADI come from the germline V gene. With 6 bases clipped from V and 2 bases from J, the junction kept 10 bases outside the gene matches. DNA of the CDR3: TGCGCCAGCAGGGGAGGGGACTCACAAACCTACAATGAGCAGTTCTTC. It is translated as CASRGGDSQTYNEQFF.

The chain combines TRBV7-2 with TRBJ2-7; 12 positions match TRBD2. Unmatched junction bases numbered 2, after V lost 2 bases and J lost 3 bases. The germline V gene encodes CDR1 SGHTA and CDR2 FQGNSA. The CDR3 sequence is 15 residues long. CDR3 in DNA: TGTGCCAGCAGCTTATCGACTAGCGGGAGCTACGAGCAGTACGTC. Protein product: CASSLSTSGSYEQYV.